Following are 11 T cell receptor beta chains from one sample sequenced in a study of shared clonotypes between healthy human individuals. Selected positively for CCR7 and CD45RO-negative, naive CD8 cells excluded terminally differentiated effector memory CD45RA+ cells. TCRdb's copy holds only in-frame clones and misses some; the assay was immunoSEQ multiplex PCR. The sample includes 2 million or so clones, just under 95% of them seen just once. The specimen was naive CD8+ T cells sorted from blood. The source is a young man in good health.

The chain joins TRBV9 to TRBJ2-7; D might be TRBD2 (6 bases). V lost 4 bases to trimming and J lost 0 bases, with 14 bases between them. CDR3 size: 15 residues. Germline CDR1 and CDR2: SGDLS and YYNGEE. The CDR3 region is CASSPGVADSYEQYF. The CDR3 DNA reads as TGTGCCAGCAGCCCCGGAGTAGCGGACTCCTACGAGCAGTACTTC. The full variable domain, in which reference TRBV9 and TRBJ2-7 provide the parts outside the CDR3, is DSGVTQTPKHLITATGQRVTLRCSPRSGDLSVYWYQQSLDQGLQFLIQYYNGEERAKGNILERFSAQQFPDLHSELNLSSLELGDSALYFCASSPGVADSYEQYFGPGTRLTVT.

To note about this clone: Other DNA variants within this sample encode the same CDR3. The gene calls are TRBV30 and TRBJ1-3; TRBD1 agrees at 10 bases. V dropped 2 bases and J dropped 7; count of bases not matched to a gene: 2. The CDR3 is made up of 13 amino acids. The germline gives CDR1 GTSNPN, CDR2 SVGIG (reference sequence). The DNA for the CDR3 is TGTGCCTGGAGTATGGGACAGGGGAACACCATATATTTT. Protein: CAWSMGQGNTIYF. The whole variable domain, filled in from reference TRBV30 and TRBJ1-3, reads SQTIHQWPATLVQPVGSPLSLECTVEGTSNPNLYWYRQAAGRGLQLLFYSVGIGQISSEVPQNLSASRPQDRQFILSSKKLLLSDSGFYLCAWSMGQGNTIYFGEGSWLTVV.

J is TRBJ2-3 and V is TRBV27; D might be TRBD2 (5 bases). The V and J ends lost 5 bases and 2 bases respectively, with 14 bases between them. The V gene's germline CDR1 is MNHEY and CDR2 SMNVEV (reference sequence). This CDR3 has 15 residues. The DNA for the CDR3 is TGTGCCAGCAGTCCAACCGGACTCTTCACAGATACGCAGTATTTT. Amino acid sequence: CASSPTGLFTDTQYF.

This clone was found a few times. The same CDR3 is also encoded by other DNA sequences in this sample. This chain connects TRBV4-3 to TRBJ2-7, with 11 bases matching TRBD2. The CDR3 runs to 15 residues. Trimming took 0 bases from V and 3 from J; bases not matched to a gene: 1. Germline CDR1 and CDR2: LGHNA and YSLEER. CDR3 amino acids: CASSQDGTSGYEQYF. CDR3 nucleotides: TGCGCCAGCAGCCAAGACGGGACTAGCGGCTACGAGCAGTACTTC.

This rearrangement joins TRBV7-6 to TRBJ1-1; TRBD1 matches 9 bases. CDR3 length equals 16 residues. The J segment lost 3 bases and the V segment lost 0 bases, leaving 5 bases of the junction unmatched. CDR1 and CDR2 from the germline V gene are SGHVS and FNYEAQ. CDR3 in amino acids: CASSLATGGFDTEAFF. CDR3 nucleotides: TGTGCCAGCAGCTTAGCGACAGGGGGTTTCGACACTGAAGCTTTCTTT.

The V and J genes are TRBV7-9 and TRBJ1-3; the D gene is possibly TRBD1 (6 bases). CDR3 length: 16 residues. V was shortened by 1 base and J by 2 bases, with 12 bases between the two germline ends. Germline lookup yields CDR1 SEHNR and CDR2 FQNEAQ (reference sequence). This chain's CDR3 is CASSLVRGTPGNTIYF. The CDR3 DNA reads as TGTGCCAGCAGCTTAGTACGTGGGACACCTGGAAACACCATATATTTT.

The chain carries TRBV9 and TRBJ2-1; no reliable D call. The CDR3 length is 15 residues. V was shortened by 0 bases and J by 2 bases, with 9 bases between the two germline ends. Germline values: CDR1 SGDLS, CDR2 YYNGEE. The CDR3 sequence is CASSVDSRPYNEQFF. The CDR3, as DNA: TGTGCCAGCAGCGTAGATTCGCGCCCCTACAATGAGCAGTTCTTC.

This chain links TRBV6-5 with TRBJ1-2, with D uncertain. Germline CDR1 is MNHEY and CDR2 is SVGAGI. The CDR3 is 12 amino acids. V was trimmed by 2 bases and J by 9 bases, leaving 10 bases between them. The CDR3 region is CASSYGQDSYTF. CDR3 DNA: TGTGCCAGCAGTTACGGGCAGGATAGCTACACCTTC.

The chain carries TRBV6-5 and TRBJ1-6; D is unresolved. Germline V gives CDR1 MNHEY, CDR2 SVGAGI. The CDR3 runs to 14 residues. V was shortened by 0 bases and J by 7 bases, with 7 bases between the two germline ends. For the CDR3, the DNA is TGTGCCAGCAGTTACTCGAGAGGAAATTCACCCCTCCACTTT. Encoded protein: CASSYSRGNSPLHF.

This rearrangement joins TRBV9 to TRBJ1-3; D is unclear. Germline assignment: CDR1 SGDLS and CDR2 YYNGEE. This CDR3 region has 14 residues. V was trimmed by 0 bases and J by 4 bases, leaving 8 bases between them. The CDR3 protein is CASSVGAGGNTIYF. The DNA for the CDR3 is TGTGCCAGCAGCGTAGGAGCGGGCGGAAACACCATATATTTT.

CDR3 loop: CARERETQYF. The CDR3 nucleotides read TGTGCCAGGGAGCGGGAGACCCAGTACTTC. This chain uses TRBV21-1 with TRBJ2-5; the table's D call, TRBD2, was not checked against the DNA. TRBV21-1 counts as a pseudogene. The CDR3 has 10 amino acids.